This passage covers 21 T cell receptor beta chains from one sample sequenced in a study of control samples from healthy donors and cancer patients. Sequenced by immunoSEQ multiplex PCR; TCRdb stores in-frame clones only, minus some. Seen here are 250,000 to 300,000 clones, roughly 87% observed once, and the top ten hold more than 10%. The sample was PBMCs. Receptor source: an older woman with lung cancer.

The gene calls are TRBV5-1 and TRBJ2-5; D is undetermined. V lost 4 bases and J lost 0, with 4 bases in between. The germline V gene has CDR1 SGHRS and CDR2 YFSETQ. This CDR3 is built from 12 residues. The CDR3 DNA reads TGCGCCAGCAGCGGGGACCAAGAGACCCAGTACTTC. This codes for CASSGDQETQYF.

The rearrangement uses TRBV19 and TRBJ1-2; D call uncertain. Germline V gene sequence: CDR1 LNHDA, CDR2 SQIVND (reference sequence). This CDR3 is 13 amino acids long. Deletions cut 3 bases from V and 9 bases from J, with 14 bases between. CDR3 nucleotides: TGTGCCAGTAGTATTGACACCCTTAAGAGCTACACCTTC. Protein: CASSIDTLKSYTF.

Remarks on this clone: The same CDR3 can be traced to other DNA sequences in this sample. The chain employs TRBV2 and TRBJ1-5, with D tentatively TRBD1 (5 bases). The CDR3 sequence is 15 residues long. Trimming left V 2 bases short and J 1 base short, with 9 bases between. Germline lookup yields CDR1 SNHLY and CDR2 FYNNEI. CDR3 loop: CASSEQGLSNQPQHF. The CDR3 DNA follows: TGTGCCAGCAGTGAACAGGGATTGAGCAATCAGCCCCAGCATTTT.

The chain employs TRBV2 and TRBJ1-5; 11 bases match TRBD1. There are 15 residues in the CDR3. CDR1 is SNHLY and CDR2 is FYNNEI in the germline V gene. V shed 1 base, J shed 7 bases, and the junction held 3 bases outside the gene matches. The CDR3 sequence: CASSEGTGGRQPQHF. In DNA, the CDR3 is TGTGCCAGCAGTGAAGGGACAGGGGGCCGGCAGCCCCAGCATTTT.

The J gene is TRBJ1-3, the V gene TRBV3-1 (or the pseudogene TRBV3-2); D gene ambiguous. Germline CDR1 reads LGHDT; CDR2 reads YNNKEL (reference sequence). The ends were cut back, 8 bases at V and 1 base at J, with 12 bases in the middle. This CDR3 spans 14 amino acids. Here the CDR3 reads CASQAMGSGNTIYF. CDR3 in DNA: TGTGCCAGCCAAGCGATGGGATCTGGAAACACCATATATTTT.

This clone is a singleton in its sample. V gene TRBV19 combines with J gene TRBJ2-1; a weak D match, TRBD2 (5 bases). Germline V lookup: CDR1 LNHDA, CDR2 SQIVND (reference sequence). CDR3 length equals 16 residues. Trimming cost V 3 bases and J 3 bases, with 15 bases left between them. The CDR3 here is CASSMGGRRDYNEQFF. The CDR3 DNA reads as TGTGCCAGTAGTATGGGCGGGCGACGGGACTACAATGAGCAGTTCTTC.

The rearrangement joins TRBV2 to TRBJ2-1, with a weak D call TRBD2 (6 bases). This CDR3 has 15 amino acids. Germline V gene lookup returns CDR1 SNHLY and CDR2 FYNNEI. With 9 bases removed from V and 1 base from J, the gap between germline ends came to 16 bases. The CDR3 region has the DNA TGTGCCAGTCGCACTCTAGCGACTTCCTACAATGAGCAGTTCTTC. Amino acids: CASRTLATSYNEQFF.

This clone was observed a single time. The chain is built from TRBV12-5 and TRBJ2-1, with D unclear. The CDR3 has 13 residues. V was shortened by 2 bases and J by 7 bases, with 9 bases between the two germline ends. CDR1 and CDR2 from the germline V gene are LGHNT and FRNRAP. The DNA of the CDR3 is TGTGCTAGTGGTTTGTCGGTGGGAAATGAGCAGTTCTTC. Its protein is CASGLSVGNEQFF.

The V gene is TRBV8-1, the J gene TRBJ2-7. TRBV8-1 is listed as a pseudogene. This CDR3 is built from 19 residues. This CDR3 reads CGSASAARDQWTDSYEQYF. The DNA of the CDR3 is TGTGGCAGTGCATCCGCAGCCCGCGACCAATGGACGGACTCCTACGAGCAGTACTTC.

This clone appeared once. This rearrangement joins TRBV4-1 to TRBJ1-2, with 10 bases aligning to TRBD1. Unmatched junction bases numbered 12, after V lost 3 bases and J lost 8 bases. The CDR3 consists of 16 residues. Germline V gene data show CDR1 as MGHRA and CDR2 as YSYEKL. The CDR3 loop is CASSQPPGQGGSGYTF. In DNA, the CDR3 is TGCGCCAGCAGCCAGCCCCCAGGACAGGGGGGAAGCGGCTACACCTTC.

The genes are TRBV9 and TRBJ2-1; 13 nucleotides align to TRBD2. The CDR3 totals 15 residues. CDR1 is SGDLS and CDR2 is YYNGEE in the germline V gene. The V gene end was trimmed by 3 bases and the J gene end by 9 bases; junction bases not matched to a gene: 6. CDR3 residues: CASSAGGLAGSEQFF. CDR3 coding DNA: TGTGCCAGCAGCGCCGGGGGACTAGCGGGAAGTGAGCAGTTCTTC.

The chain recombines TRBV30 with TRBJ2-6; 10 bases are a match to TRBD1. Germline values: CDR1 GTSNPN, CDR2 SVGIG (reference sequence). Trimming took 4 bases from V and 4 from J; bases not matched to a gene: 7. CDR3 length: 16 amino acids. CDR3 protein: CAWKGTGVTGANVLTF. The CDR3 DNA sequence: TGTGCCTGGAAGGGGACAGGGGTTACCGGGGCCAACGTCCTGACTTTC.

The DNA for the CDR3 is TGTGCCAGCTCCCCTAAAAGGGACCGGGGCTACGAGCAGTACTTC. Protein product: CASSPKRDRGYEQYF. The chain recombines TRBV18 with TRBJ2-7, with D perhaps matching TRBD1 or TRBD2 (5 bases each). Germline V CDR1 and CDR2: KGHSH, LQKENI. The CDR3 runs to 15 residues. The V gene lost 6 bases and the J gene lost 3 bases, with 18 bases spanning the gap.

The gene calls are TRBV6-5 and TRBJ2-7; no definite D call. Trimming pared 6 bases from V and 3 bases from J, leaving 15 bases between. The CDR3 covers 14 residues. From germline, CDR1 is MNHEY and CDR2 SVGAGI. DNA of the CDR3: TGTGCCAGCAGCGTCGACGGCAGAGGCTACGAGCAGTACTTC. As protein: CASSVDGRGYEQYF.

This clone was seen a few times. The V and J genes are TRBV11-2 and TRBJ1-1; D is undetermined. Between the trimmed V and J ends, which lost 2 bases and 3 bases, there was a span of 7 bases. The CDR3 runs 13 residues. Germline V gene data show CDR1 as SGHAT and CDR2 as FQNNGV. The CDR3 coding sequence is TGTGCCAGCAGCTTAATCCCGGACACTGAAGCTTTCTTT. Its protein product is CASSLIPDTEAFF. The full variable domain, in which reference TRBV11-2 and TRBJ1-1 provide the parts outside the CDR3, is EAGVAQSPRYKIIEKRQSVAFWCNPISGHATLYWYQQILGQGPKLLIQFQNNGVVDDSQLPKDRFSAERLKGVDSTLKIQPAKLEDSAVYLCASSLIPDTEAFFGQGTRLTVV.

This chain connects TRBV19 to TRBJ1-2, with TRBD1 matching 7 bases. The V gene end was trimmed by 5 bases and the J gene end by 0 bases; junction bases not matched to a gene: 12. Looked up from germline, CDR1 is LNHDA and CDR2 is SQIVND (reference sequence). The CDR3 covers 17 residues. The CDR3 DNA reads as TGTGCCAGTAGTGCCTCCACCGGGACAGATTCTAACTATGGCTACACCTTC. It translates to CASSASTGTDSNYGYTF.

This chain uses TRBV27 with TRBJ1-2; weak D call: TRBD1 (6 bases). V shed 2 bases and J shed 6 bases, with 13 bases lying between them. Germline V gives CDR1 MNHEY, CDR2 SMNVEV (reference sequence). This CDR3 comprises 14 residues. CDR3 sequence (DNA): TGTGCCAGCAGTTTAGGCCAGGGGATTAATGGCTACACCTTC. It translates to CASSLGQGINGYTF.

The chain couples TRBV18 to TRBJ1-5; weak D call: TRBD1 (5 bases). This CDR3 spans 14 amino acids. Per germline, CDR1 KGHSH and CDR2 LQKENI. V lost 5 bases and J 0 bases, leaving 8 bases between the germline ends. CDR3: CASSGTFSNQPQHF. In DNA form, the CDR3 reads TGTGCCAGCTCAGGGACCTTTAGCAATCAGCCCCAGCATTTT.

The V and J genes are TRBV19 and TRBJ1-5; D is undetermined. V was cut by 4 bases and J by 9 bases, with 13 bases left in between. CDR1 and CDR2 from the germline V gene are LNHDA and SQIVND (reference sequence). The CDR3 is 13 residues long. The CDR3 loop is CASSTRVRVPQHF. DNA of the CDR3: TGTGCCAGTAGTACGCGGGTCCGGGTGCCCCAGCATTTT.

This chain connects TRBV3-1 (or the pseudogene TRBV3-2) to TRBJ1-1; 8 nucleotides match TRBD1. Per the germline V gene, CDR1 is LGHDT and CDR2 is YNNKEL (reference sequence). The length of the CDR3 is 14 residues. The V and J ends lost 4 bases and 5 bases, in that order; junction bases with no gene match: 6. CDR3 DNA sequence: TGTGCCAGCAGCCGACAGGGGACGGGGACTGAAGCTTTCTTT. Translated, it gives CASSRQGTGTEAFF.

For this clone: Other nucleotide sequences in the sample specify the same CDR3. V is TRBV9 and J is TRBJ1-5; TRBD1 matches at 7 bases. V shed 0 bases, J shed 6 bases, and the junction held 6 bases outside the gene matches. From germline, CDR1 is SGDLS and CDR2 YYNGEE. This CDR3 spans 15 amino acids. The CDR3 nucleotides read TGTGCCAGCAGCGTAGGGACAGGCGGGGGTCAGCCCCAGCATTTT. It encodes CASSVGTGGGQPQHF.